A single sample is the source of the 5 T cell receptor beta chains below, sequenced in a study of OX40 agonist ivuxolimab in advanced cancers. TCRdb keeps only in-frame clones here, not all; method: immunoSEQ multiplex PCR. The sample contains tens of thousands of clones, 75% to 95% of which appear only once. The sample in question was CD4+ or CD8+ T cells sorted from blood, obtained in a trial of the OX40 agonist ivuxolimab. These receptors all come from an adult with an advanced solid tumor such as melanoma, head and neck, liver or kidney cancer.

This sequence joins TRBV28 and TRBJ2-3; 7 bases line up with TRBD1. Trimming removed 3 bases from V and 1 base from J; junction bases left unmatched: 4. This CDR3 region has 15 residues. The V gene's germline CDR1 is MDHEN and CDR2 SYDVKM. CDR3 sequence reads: CASSFVDRGTDTQYF. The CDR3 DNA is TGTGCCAGCAGTTTTGTTGACAGGGGCACAGATACGCAGTATTTT.

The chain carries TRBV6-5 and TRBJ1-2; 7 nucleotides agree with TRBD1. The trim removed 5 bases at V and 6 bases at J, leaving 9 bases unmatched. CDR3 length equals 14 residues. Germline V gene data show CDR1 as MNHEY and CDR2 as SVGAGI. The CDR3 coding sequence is TGTGCCAGCAGTCCTCAGGGGGGGTCCGATGGCTACACCTTC. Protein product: CASSPQGGSDGYTF.

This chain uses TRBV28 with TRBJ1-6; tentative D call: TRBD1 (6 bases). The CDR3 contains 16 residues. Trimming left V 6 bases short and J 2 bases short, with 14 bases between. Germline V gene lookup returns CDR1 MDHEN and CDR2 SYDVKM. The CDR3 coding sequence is TGTGCCAGCAGCCTAGGGGGAGACCCCTATAATTCACCCCTCCACTTT. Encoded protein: CASSLGGDPYNSPLHF. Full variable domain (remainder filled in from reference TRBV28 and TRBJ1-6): DVKVTQSSRYLVKRTGEKVFLECVQDMDHENMFWYRQDPGLGLRLIYFSYDVKMKEKGDIPEGYSVSREKKERFSLILESASTNQTSMYLCASSLGGDPYNSPLHFGNGTRLTVT.

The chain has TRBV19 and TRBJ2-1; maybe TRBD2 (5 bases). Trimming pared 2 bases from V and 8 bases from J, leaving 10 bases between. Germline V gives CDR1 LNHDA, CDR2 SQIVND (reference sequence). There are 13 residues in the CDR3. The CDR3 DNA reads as TGTGCCAGTAGTATATTTAGCGCCGATGAGCAGTTCTTC. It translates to CASSIFSADEQFF.

The CDR3 is CASSPRGGGTYEQYF. The CDR3 nucleotides are TGTGCCAGCAGCCCTAGGGGGGGAGGCACCTACGAGCAGTACTTC. The chain recombines TRBV4-2 with TRBJ2-5, with TRBD2 as a possible D gene (7 bases). With the DNA end fitting TRBJ2-7 better, the J assignment may be wrong. CDR1 and CDR2 from the germline V gene are LGHNA and YNFKEQ. The CDR3 has 15 residues.